The T cell receptor beta chain under discussion was sequenced for a study of blood T cells in healthy people across ages. Study-level findings and limits: Diversity was estimated from one million T cells, and these estimates were considered underestimates. Correlation between TCR beta diversity and naive T cell percentage was strong.

Alongside a J-beta primer mix, a sample-barcoded 5' primer served in a second PCR lasting roughly 7 to 11 cycles. TCRdb reprocessed the 5' RACE reads with MiXCR, giving one entry per CDR3 protein. Here the sample spans about 700,000 distinct CDR3 sequences, roughly 32% being singletons. Comment on this clonotype: Its antigen is unidentified.

V shed 0 bases and J shed 9 bases, with 11 bases lying between them. Per the germline V gene, CDR1 is DFQATT and CDR2 is SNEGSKA (reference sequence). The CDR3 has 12 residues. The chain uses TRBV20-1 and TRBJ1-2; tentative D call: TRBD1 (5 bases). The sequence was obtained from a woman older than 75 in good health. Sequenced input: blood. CDR3 region: CSARDRQGRYTF. Here the CDR3 DNA reads TGCAGTGCTAGAGATCGGCAGGGCCGCTACACCTTC.